This entry lists 24 T cell receptor beta chains sequenced from one sample in a study of blood T cell repertoires in COVID-19. Using immunoSEQ multiplex PCR, the repertoire was profiled, and TCRdb retains in-frame clones only, with some absent. The top ten hold over 7.5% of the sample, which has approximately 270,000 clones, about 80% seen once. Sequencing was done on a sample of peripheral blood. Every receptor here comes from an elderly man with acute or convalescent COVID-19.

This clone was seen a handful of times. The sample holds other DNA sequences that translate to the same CDR3. The J gene is TRBJ2-2, the V gene TRBV29-1; 7 positions match TRBD1. With 1 base clipped from V and 2 bases from J, the junction kept 4 bases outside the gene matches. Germline CDR1 and CDR2: SQVTM and ANQGSEA. This CDR3 region has 15 residues. The CDR3 DNA reads TGCAGCGTTGAAGGTCGGACAGGCAACACCGGGGAGCTGTTTTTT. Amino acids: CSVEGRTGNTGELFF.

The chain carries TRBV7-9 and TRBJ2-7; 7 bases match TRBD1. V gave up 5 bases and J gave up 3 bases; unmatched junction bases: 4. The CDR3 runs 13 residues. Germline CDR1 and CDR2: SEHNR and FQNEAQ (reference sequence). The CDR3 nucleotides read TGTGCCAGCAGCGCAGGGGGAAACTACGAGCAGTACTTC. Its translation is CASSAGGNYEQYF.

Concerning this clone itself: At the DNA level, this CDR3 is encoded by other sequences in the same sample as well. The genes are TRBV2 and TRBJ1-2; the match to TRBD1 covers 11 bases. Germline V gene sequence: CDR1 SNHLY, CDR2 FYNNEI. The V segment lost 4 bases and the J segment 3 bases; nucleotides outside the gene matches: 4. The CDR3 is made up of 15 amino acids. As DNA, the CDR3 is TGTGCCAGCAGTGGACGGGACAGGGGGGACTATGGCTACACCTTC. Translation gives CASSGRDRGDYGYTF.

This rearrangement joins TRBV7-9 to TRBJ1-6; tentative D call: TRBD1 (5 bases). The germline V gene encodes CDR1 SEHNR and CDR2 FQNEAQ (reference sequence). The V and J ends lost 1 base and 4 bases respectively, with 17 bases between them. This CDR3 comprises 18 residues. Here the CDR3 DNA reads TGTGCCAGCAGCTTAGTTGGAACACAGGATTTTTATAATTCACCCCTCCACTTT. This gives the protein CASSLVGTQDFYNSPLHF.

This clone has a handful of counts. The chain combines TRBV2 with TRBJ1-2; 8 bases align to TRBD1. The CDR3 length is 16 residues. CDR1 and CDR2 (germline): SNHLY, FYNNEI. The V and J ends lost 3 bases and 4 bases, in that order; junction bases with no gene match: 10. This CDR3 is CASSDDRGVSSYGYTF. In DNA form, the CDR3 reads TGTGCCAGCAGTGACGACAGGGGTGTCTCTAGCTATGGCTACACCTTC. The full variable domain, with the rest looked up from reference TRBV2 and TRBJ1-2, is EPEVTQTPSHQVTQMGQEVILRCVPISNHLYFYWYRQILGQKVEFLVSFYNNEISEKSEIFDDQFSVERPDGSNFTLKIRSTKLEDSAMYFCASSDDRGVSSYGYTFGSGTRLTVV.

The rearrangement uses TRBV6-5 and TRBJ1-4; D possibly corresponds to TRBD1 (5 bases). Germline V gives CDR1 MNHEY, CDR2 SVGAGI. This CDR3 spans 13 amino acids. Trimming shortened V by 4 bases and J by 8 bases, and 11 bases separated the two germline ends. The CDR3 sequence: CASSFRVWEKLFF. In DNA form, the CDR3 reads TGTGCCAGCAGTTTCAGGGTCTGGGAAAAACTGTTTTTT.

This clone was seen more than once but under ten times. The rearrangement uses TRBV6-5 and TRBJ1-1, with a possible D match to TRBD1 (5 bases). Trimming removed 2 bases from V and 5 bases from J, with 9 bases in between. The CDR3 is made up of 13 amino acids. Germline CDR1 reads MNHEY; CDR2 reads SVGAGI. The CDR3 DNA reads as TGTGCCAGCAGTTACATGGGGGGAACTGAAGCTTTCTTT. This translates into CASSYMGGTEAFF.

This rearrangement joins TRBV27 to TRBJ1-6, with 9 positions matching TRBD1. CDR1 is MNHEY and CDR2 is SMNVEV in the germline V gene (reference sequence). The CDR3 spans 15 residues. The ends lost 3 bases at V and 7 bases at J; junction bases unmatched: 4. The CDR3 spells CASSLTGGLNSPLHF. CDR3 bases: TGTGCCAGCAGTTTGACAGGGGGGTTGAATTCACCCCTCCACTTT.

The chain has TRBV5-6 and TRBJ1-6; a possible D gene is TRBD1 (6 bases). V lost 3 bases to trimming and J lost 6 bases, with 19 bases between them. Germline-derived CDR1 and CDR2 are SGHDT and YYEEEE. This CDR3 spans 17 amino acids. The CDR3 DNA is TGTGCCAGCAGCTCTACGACAGGCTTGGAGTTTAATTCACCCCTCCACTTT. This encodes CASSSTTGLEFNSPLHF.

The chain employs TRBV3-1 (or the pseudogene TRBV3-2) and TRBJ2-7, with a possible D match to TRBD2 (6 bases). CDR1 and CDR2 (germline): LGHDT, YNNKEL (reference sequence). With 4 bases removed from V and 2 bases from J, the gap between germline ends came to 18 bases. CDR3 length: 16 residues. CDR3 bases: TGTGCCAGCAGCCCCCGTACGAGACTAGTGGCCTACGAGCAGTACTTC. Translation: CASSPRTRLVAYEQYF.

J is TRBJ1-4 and V is TRBV5-1; 10 positions agree with TRBD1. Germline V CDR1 and CDR2: SGHRS, YFSETQ. This CDR3 spans 16 amino acids. J was trimmed by 6 bases and V by 3 bases; bases with no gene match: 8. In DNA form, the CDR3 reads TGCGCCAGCAGCTGGGGGACAGGGGTTTTGGATGAAAAACTGTTTTTT. It yields the protein CASSWGTGVLDEKLFF.

This chain connects TRBV6-4 to TRBJ2-1; 7 bases fit TRBD2. Germline assignment: CDR1 MRHNA and CDR2 SNTAGT. This CDR3 contains 15 residues. Unmatched junction bases numbered 5, after V lost 2 bases and J lost 4 bases. CDR3 protein: CASSDGLAEYNEQFF. The CDR3 coding sequence is TGTGCCAGCAGTGACGGGCTAGCGGAATACAATGAGCAGTTCTTC.

The chain recombines TRBV4-1 with TRBJ1-1; D may be TRBD1 (5 bases). This CDR3 has 15 amino acids. The V gene lost 0 bases and the J gene lost 5 bases, with 13 bases spanning the gap. Germline CDR1 MGHRA, CDR2 YSYEKL. The CDR3 is CASSQEGSGLTEAFF. The CDR3 nucleotides are TGCGCCAGCAGCCAAGAGGGATCAGGGTTGACTGAAGCTTTCTTT.

CDR3 sequence (DNA): TGTGCCAGCAGCACAACCCCCGAGGGCGAGCAGTACTTC. The encoded protein is CASSTTPEGEQYF. The chain carries TRBV3-1 (or the pseudogene TRBV3-2) and TRBJ2-7; possibly TRBD2 for D (5 bases). This CDR3 spans 13 amino acids. The germline V gene has CDR1 LGHDT and CDR2 YNNKEL (reference sequence). Trimming stripped 5 bases from V and 6 bases from J, with 14 bases between.

The J gene is TRBJ1-5, the V gene TRBV6-1; perhaps TRBD1 as D (6 bases). This CDR3 has 16 amino acids. Trimming removed 4 bases at V and 3 bases at J, with 16 bases between. The germline CDR1 and CDR2 sequences are MNHNS and SASEGT. In DNA form, the CDR3 reads TGTGCCAGCAGTGCCGACCCAAACAGGGTCAATCAGCCCCAGCATTTT. Translated, it gives CASSADPNRVNQPQHF.

The V gene is TRBV6-6, the J gene TRBJ1-5; D is uncertain. Deletions cut 4 bases from V and 2 bases from J, with 15 bases between. The CDR3 extends over 16 amino acids. From germline, CDR1 is MNHNY and CDR2 SVGAGI (reference sequence). DNA for the CDR3: TGTGCCAGCAGTTTGACACTTTTCGGTGGCAATCAGCCCCAGCATTTT. Its protein product is CASSLTLFGGNQPQHF.

V usage is TRBV7-9 and J usage is TRBJ1-4; a possible D gene is TRBD1 (5 bases). The V and J ends lost 3 bases and 7 bases respectively, with 15 bases between them. The CDR3 loop spans 15 amino acids. Germline CDR1 reads SEHNR; CDR2 reads FQNEAQ (reference sequence). Written as DNA, the CDR3 is TGTGCCAGCAGCTTCAAAGCAGGGTTGAGTGAAAAACTGTTTTTT. This gives the protein CASSFKAGLSEKLFF. The variable domain in full, with the rest retrieved from reference TRBV7-9 and TRBJ1-4, is DTGVSQNPRHKITKRGQNVTFRCDPISEHNRLYWYRQTLGQGPEFLTYFQNEAQLEKSRLLSDRFSAERPKGSFSTLEIQRTEQGDSAMYLCASSFKAGLSEKLFFGSGTQLSVL.

This sequence joins TRBV11-3 and TRBJ2-7, with D perhaps TRBD2 (5 bases). The CDR3 loop spans 12 amino acids. Trimming left V 6 bases short and J 7 bases short, with 13 bases between. The germline gives CDR1 SGHNT, CDR2 YENEEA. CDR3 coding DNA: TGTGCCAGCAGTACACACTCGGGGGAGCAGTACTTC. Translated: CASSTHSGEQYF.

The chain is built from TRBV12-3 or TRBV12-4 and TRBJ1-2; D unresolved. Trimming cost V 5 bases and J 4 bases, with 8 bases left between them. This CDR3 has 12 amino acids. Here the CDR3 reads CASSSDPYGYTF. The DNA of the CDR3 is TGTGCCAGCAGTAGCGACCCCTATGGCTACACCTTC.

This chain joins TRBV5-1 and TRBJ2-7, with 8 bases that match TRBD2. Per germline, CDR1 SGHRS and CDR2 YFSETQ. The CDR3 covers 15 residues. Losses at the gene ends were 3 bases for V and 2 bases for J; bases not matched to a gene: 7. The CDR3 is CASSSTGGTAYEQYF. CDR3 nucleotides: TGCGCCAGCAGCTCTACGGGAGGGACGGCCTACGAGCAGTACTTC. Based on the CDR3 plus reference TRBV5-1 and TRBJ2-7, the full variable domain is KAGVTQTPRYLIKTRGQQVTLSCSPISGHRSVSWYQQTPGQGLQFLFEYFSETQRNKGNFPGRFSGRQFSNSRSEMNVSTLELGDSALYLCASSSTGGTAYEQYFGPGTRLTVT.

This chain links TRBV27 with TRBJ1-2; D not resolved. The length of the CDR3 is 15 residues. Trimming removed 2 bases from V and 4 bases from J, with 14 bases in between. CDR1 MNHEY and CDR2 SMNVEV come from the germline V gene (reference sequence). This chain's CDR3 is CASSLRTREGYGYTF. The CDR3 DNA follows: TGTGCCAGCAGTTTAAGGACTCGCGAGGGCTATGGCTACACCTTC.

To note about this clone: Other nucleotide sequences in the sample specify the same CDR3. The genes are TRBV20-1 and TRBJ1-2; no clear D gene. V lost 5 bases, J lost 2 bases, and 6 bases lay in between. The CDR3 extends over 11 amino acids. The germline CDR1 and CDR2 sequences are DFQATT and SNEGSKA (reference sequence). This CDR3 reads CSASGNYGYTF. CDR3 in DNA: TGCAGTGCTTCCGGGAACTATGGCTACACCTTC.

The chain uses TRBV2 and TRBJ1-4; D is ambiguous. Trimming left V 4 bases short and J 4 bases short, with 10 bases between. CDR1 is SNHLY and CDR2 is FYNNEI in the germline V gene. The CDR3 runs to 14 residues. The CDR3 nucleotides are TGTGCCAGCAGTGTTGAGGAGATTAATGAAAAACTGTTTTTT. Protein sequence: CASSVEEINEKLFF.

The gene calls are TRBV5-1 and TRBJ1-1; possible D gene TRBD1, 6 bases. Germline V gives CDR1 SGHRS, CDR2 YFSETQ. Trimming pared 0 bases from V and 1 base from J, leaving 16 bases between. The CDR3 runs 17 residues. CDR3 in amino acids: CASSLVVQGRANTEAFF. The DNA for the CDR3 is TGCGCCAGCAGCTTGGTGGTCCAGGGGCGGGCGAACACTGAAGCTTTCTTT.